This T cell receptor beta chain was sequenced for a study of blood T cell repertoires in COVID-19. Looked up from germline, CDR1 is LGHDT and CDR2 is YNNKEL (reference sequence). The CDR3 loop spans 15 amino acids. J was trimmed by 7 bases and V by 6 bases; bases with no gene match: 10. TCRdb keeps only in-frame clones here, not all; method: immunoSEQ multiplex PCR. The sample holds approximately 81,000 clones, roughly 82% seen once. The specimen sequenced was peripheral blood. This TCR derives from a human donor in a cohort sampled during active COVID-19. The chain employs TRBV3-1 (or the pseudogene TRBV3-2) and TRBJ2-1; 9 bases line up with TRBD1. CDR3 region: CASREQGALINEQFF. The CDR3 DNA follows: TGTGCCAGCAGGGAACAGGGGGCGTTGATAAATGAGCAGTTCTTC.